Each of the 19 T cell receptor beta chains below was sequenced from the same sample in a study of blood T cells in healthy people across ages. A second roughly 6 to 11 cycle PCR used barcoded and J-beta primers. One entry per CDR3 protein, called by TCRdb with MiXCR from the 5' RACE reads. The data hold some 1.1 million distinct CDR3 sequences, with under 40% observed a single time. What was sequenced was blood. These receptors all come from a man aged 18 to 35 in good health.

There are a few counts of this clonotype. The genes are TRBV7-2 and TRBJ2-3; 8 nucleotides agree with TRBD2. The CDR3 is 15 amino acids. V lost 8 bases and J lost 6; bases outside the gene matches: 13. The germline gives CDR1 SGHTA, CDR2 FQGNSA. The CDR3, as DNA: TGTGCCAGCGGAGCTAGCGGGCGCTCGCCCGATACGCAGTATTTT. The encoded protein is CASGASGRSPDTQYF. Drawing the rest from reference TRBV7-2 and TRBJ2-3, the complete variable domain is GAGVSQSPSNKVTEKGKDVELRCDPISGHTALYWYRQSLGQGLEFLIYFQGNSAPDKSGLPSDRFSAERTGGSVSTLTIQRTQQEDSAVYLCASGASGRSPDTQYFGPGTRLTVL.

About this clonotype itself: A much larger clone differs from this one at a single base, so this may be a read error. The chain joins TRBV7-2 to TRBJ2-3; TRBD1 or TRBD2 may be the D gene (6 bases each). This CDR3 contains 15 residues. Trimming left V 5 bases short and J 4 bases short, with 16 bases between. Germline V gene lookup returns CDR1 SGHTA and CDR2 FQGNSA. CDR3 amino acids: CASSLNVGGADTQYF. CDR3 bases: TGTGCCAGCAGCCTAAATGTGGGGGGCGCAGATACGCAGTATTTT. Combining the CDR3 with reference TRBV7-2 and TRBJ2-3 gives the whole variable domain GAGVSQSPSNKVTEKGKDVELRCDPISGHTALYWYRQSLGQGLEFLIYFQGNSAPDKSGLPSDRFSAERTGGSVSTLTIQRTQQEDSAVYLCASSLNVGGADTQYFGPGTRLTVL.

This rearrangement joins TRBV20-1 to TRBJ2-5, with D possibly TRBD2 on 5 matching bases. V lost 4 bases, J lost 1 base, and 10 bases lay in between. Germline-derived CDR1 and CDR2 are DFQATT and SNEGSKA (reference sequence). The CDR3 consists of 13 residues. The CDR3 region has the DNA TGCAGTGCTACTAGGAGGATCCAAGAGACCCAGTACTTC. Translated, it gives CSATRRIQETQYF.

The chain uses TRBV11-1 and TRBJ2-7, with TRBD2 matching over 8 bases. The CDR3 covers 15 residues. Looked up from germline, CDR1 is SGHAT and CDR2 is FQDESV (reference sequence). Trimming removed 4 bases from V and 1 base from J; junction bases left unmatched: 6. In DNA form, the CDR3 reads TGTGCCAGCAGCTCTCTAGCGGGCCCGTCCTACGAGCAGTACTTC. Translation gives CASSSLAGPSYEQYF.

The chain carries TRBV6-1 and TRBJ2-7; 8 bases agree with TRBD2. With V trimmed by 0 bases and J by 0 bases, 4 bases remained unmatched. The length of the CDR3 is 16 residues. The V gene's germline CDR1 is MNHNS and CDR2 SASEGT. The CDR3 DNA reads TGTGCCAGCAGTGAAGCTAGCGGGGAAAGCTCCTACGAGCAGTACTTC. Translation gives CASSEASGESSYEQYF.

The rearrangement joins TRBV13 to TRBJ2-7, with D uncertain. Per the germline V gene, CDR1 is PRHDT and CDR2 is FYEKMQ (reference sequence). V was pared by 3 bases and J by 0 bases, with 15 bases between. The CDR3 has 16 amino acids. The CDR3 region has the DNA TGTGCCAGCAGCTTGAATTCCGGCAGCAGCTCCTACGAGCAGTACTTC. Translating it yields CASSLNSGSSSYEQYF.

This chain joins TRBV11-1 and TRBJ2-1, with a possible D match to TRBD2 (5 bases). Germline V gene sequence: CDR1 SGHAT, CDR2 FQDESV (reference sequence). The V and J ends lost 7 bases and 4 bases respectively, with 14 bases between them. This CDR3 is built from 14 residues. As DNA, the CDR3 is TGTGCCAGCATCTCCACAGAGCGGTACAATGAGCAGTTCTTC. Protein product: CASISTERYNEQFF.

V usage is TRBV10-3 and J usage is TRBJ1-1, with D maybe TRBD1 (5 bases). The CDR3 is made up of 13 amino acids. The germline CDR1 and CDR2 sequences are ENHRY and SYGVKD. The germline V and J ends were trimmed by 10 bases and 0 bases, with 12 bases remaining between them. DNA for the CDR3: TGTGCCACCGGGACGGGACTGAACACTGAAGCTTTCTTT. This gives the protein CATGTGLNTEAFF.

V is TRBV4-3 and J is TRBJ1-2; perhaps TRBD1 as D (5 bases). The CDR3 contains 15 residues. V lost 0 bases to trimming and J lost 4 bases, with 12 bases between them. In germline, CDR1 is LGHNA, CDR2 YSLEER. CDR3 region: CASSQDGGGFYGYTF. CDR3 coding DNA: TGCGCCAGCAGCCAAGATGGCGGGGGATTCTATGGCTACACCTTC.

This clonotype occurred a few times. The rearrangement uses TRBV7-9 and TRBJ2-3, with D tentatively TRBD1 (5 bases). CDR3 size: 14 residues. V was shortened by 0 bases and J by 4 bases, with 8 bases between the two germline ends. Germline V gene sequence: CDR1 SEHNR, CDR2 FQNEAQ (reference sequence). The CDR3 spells CASSLAGPADTQYF. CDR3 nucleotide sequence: TGTGCCAGCAGCTTAGCGGGGCCTGCAGATACGCAGTATTTT.

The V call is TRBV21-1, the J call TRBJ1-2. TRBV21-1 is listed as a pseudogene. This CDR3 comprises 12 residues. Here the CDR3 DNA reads TGTGCCAGCGCCAAACACGTTTATGGCTACACCTTC. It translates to CASAKHVYGYTF.

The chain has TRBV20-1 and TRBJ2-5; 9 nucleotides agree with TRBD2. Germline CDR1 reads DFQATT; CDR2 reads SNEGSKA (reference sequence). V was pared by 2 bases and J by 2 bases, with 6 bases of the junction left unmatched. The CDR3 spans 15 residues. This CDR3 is CSARSAGGDQETQYF. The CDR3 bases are TGCAGTGCTAGATCTGCGGGGGGGGATCAAGAGACCCAGTACTTC.

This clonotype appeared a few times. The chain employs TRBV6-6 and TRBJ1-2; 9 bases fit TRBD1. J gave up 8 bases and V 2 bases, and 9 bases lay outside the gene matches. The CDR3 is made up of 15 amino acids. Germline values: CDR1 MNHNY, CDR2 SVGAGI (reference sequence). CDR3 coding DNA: TGTGCCAGCAGTTACCGAGCCGGACAGGGGCACGGCTACACCTTC. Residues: CASSYRAGQGHGYTF.

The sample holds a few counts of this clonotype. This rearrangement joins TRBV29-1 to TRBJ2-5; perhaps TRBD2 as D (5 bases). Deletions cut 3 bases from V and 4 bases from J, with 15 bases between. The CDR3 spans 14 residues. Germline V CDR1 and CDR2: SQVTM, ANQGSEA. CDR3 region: CSVELLTRAETQYF. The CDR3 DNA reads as TGCAGCGTTGAGTTACTTACTAGGGCAGAGACCCAGTACTTC.

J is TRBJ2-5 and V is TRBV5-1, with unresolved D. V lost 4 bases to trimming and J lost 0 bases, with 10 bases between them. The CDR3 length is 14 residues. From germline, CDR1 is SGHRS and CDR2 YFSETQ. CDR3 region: CASSPTVNQETQYF. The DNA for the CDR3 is TGCGCCAGCAGCCCGACGGTTAACCAAGAGACCCAGTACTTC. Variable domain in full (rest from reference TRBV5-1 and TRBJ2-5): KAGVTQTPRYLIKTRGQQVTLSCSPISGHRSVSWYQQTPGQGLQFLFEYFSETQRNKGNFPGRFSGRQFSNSRSEMNVSTLELGDSALYLCASSPTVNQETQYFGPGTRLLVL.

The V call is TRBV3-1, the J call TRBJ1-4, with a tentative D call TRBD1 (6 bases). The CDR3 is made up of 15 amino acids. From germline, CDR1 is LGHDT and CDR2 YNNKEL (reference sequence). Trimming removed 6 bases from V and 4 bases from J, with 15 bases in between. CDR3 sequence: CASSATGQRNEKLFF. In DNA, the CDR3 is TGTGCCAGCAGTGCCACTGGACAGCGTAATGAAAAACTGTTTTTT.

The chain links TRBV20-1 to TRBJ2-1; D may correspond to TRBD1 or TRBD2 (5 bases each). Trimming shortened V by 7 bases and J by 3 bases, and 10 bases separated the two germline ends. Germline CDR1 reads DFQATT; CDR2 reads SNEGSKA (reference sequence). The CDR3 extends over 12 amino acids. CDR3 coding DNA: TGCAGTGGGGGGTACAACTACAATGAGCAGTTCTTC. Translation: CSGGYNYNEQFF.

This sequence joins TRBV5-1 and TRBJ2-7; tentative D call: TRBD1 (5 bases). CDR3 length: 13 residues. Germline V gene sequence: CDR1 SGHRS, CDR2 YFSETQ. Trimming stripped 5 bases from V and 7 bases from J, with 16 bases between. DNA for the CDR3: TGCGCCAGCAGGGGGCAGGCCTACAATGAGCAGTACTTC. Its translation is CASRGQAYNEQYF.

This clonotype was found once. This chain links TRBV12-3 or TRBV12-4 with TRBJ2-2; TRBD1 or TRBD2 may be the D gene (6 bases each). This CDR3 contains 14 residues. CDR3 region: CVGRPGAYTGELFF. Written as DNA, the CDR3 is TGTGTCGGTCGTCCGGGGGCCTACACCGGGGAGCTGTTTTTT.